This TCR beta chain was profiled in a study of blood T cells in healthy people across ages. Study findings and constraints: Among long-lived donors, naive CD4+ cells were more numerous and diversity higher than in aged donors.

V lost 6 bases and J 1 base, leaving 13 bases between the germline ends. CDR1 and CDR2 (germline): MNHNY, SVGAGI (reference sequence). This CDR3 has 15 amino acids. The authors ran a second PCR of roughly 7 to 11 cycles using a sample-barcoded 5' primer and a J-beta primer mix. TCRdb used MiXCR to reprocess the 5' RACE reads, holding one entry per CDR3 protein. This repertoire shows 780,000 or so distinct CDR3 sequences, 56% found once; its top ten account for around 25%. As for this clonotype: Antigen: not known.

They isolated at least 6.5 million PBMCs from each sample. The clonotype originates from a man in his forties in good health. J is TRBJ2-4 and V is TRBV6-6; D is possibly TRBD2 (5 bases). The sequenced sample consisted of blood. CDR3 DNA sequence: TGTGCCAGCAGAGTGGGAGATTGGGCCAAAAACATTCAGTACTTC. Translated, it gives CASRVGDWAKNIQYF.